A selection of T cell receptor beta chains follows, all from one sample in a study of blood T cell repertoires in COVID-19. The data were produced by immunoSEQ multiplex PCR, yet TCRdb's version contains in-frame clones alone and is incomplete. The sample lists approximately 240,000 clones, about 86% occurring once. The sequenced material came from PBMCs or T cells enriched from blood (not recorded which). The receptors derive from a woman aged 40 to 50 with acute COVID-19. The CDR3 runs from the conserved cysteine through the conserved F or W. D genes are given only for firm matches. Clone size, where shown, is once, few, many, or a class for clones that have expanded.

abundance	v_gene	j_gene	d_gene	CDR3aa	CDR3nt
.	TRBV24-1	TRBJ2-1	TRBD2	CATSDSSPSGPSYNEQFF	TGTGCCACCAGTGATTCATCCCCTAGCGGTCCCTCCTACAATGAGCAGTTCTTC
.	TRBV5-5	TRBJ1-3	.	CASREELFSGNTIYF	TGTGCCAGCCGCGAAGAGTTATTCTCTGGAAACACCATATATTTT
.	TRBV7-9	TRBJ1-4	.	CASSLEVGGENEKLFF	TGTGCCAGCAGCTTAGAGGTCGGGGGGGAGAATGAAAAACTGTTTTTT
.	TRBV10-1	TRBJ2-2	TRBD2	CASTSGNTGELFF	TGCGCCAGCACTAGCGGGAACACCGGGGAGCTGTTTTTT
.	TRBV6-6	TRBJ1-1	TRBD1	CASRENPGQGADEAFF	TGTGCCAGCAGGGAAAATCCGGGACAGGGGGCCGATGAAGCTTTCTTT
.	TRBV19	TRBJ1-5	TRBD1	CASSIGTGANQPQHF	TGTGCCAGTAGTATCGGGACAGGGGCCAATCAGCCCCAGCATTTT
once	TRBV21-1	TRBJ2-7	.	CASSSLRTDYEQYF	TGTGCCAGCAGCTCGCTCCGGACAGATTACGAGCAGTACTTC
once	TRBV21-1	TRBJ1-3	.	CASSKGGPLGASYF	TGTGCCAGCAGCAAAGGTGGCCCCCTGGGGGCCTCCTATTTT
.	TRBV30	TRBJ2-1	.	CAWSVIQYNEQFF	TGTGCCTGGAGTGTAATCCAGTACAATGAGCAGTTCTTC
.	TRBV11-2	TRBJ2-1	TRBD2	CASSGTSGLWEQFF	TGTGCCAGCAGCGGGACTAGCGGTTTGTGGGAGCAGTTCTTC
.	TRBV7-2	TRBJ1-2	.	CASSATLDLSGYTF	TGTGCCAGCAGCGCGACATTGGATCTCTCTGGCTACACCTTC
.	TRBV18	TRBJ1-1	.	CASSRGPRNTEAFF	TGTGCCAGCTCGCGGGGACCGAGGAACACTGAAGCTTTCTTT
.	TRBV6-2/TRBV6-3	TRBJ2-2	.	CASSSPLAAGELFF	TGTGCCAGCAGTTCCCCGTTAGCGGCCGGGGAGCTGTTTTTT
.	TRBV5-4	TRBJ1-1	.	CASSSEQGLTEAFF	TGTGCCAGCAGCTCCGAACAGGGTCTCACTGAAGCTTTCTTT
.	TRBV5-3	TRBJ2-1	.	CARCAAGTPYNEQFF	TGTGCCAGATGTGCGGCGGGGACCCCCTACAATGAGCAGTTCTTC
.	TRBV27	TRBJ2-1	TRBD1	CASSRDRINEQFF	TGTGCCAGCAGTCGGGACAGGATCAATGAGCAGTTCTTC
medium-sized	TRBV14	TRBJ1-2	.	CASSPLGPHGYTF	TGTGCCAGCAGCCCCCTGGGGCCCCATGGCTACACCTTC
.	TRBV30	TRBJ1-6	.	CAWSDSNQGYNSPLHF	TGTGCCTGGAGTGACTCTAACCAGGGTTATAATTCACCCCTCCACTTT
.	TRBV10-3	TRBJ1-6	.	CAISEVANSPLHF	TGTGCCATCAGTGAAGTAGCGAATTCACCCCTCCACTTT
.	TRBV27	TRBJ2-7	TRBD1	CASRTQGARGSEQYF	TGTGCCAGCAGAACACAGGGGGCGAGAGGGAGCGAGCAGTACTTC
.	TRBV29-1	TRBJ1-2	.	CSAPRASGVGEGANYGYTF	TGCAGCGCCCCACGAGCGTCGGGGGTGGGGGAAGGGGCCAACTATGGCTACACCTTC
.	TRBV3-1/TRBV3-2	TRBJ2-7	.	CASSPIGGYEQYF	TGTGCCAGCAGCCCCATCGGAGGCTACGAGCAGTACTTC
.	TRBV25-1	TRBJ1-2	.	CASSEYPGVLDGYTF	TGTGCCAGCAGTGAATACCCGGGGGTTTTGGATGGCTACACCTTC
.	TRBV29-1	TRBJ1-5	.	CSAAWGLNQPQHF	TGCAGCGCCGCCTGGGGGCTCAATCAGCCCCAGCATTTT
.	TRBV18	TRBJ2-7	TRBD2	CASSTGLAGRSEQYF	TGTGCCAGCTCCACCGGACTAGCGGGTAGAAGCGAGCAGTACTTC
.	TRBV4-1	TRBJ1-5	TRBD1	CASSPGQGGQPQHF	TGCGCCAGCAGCCCCGGACAGGGAGGACAGCCCCAGCATTTT
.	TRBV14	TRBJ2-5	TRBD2	CASSRMTSETQETQYF	TGTGCCAGCAGCCGGATGACTAGCGAGACCCAAGAGACCCAGTACTTC
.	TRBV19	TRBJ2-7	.	CASSLLRGPLYEQYF	TGTGCCAGTAGTCTGCTTAGAGGCCCCCTCTACGAGCAGTACTTC
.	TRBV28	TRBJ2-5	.	CASSFGGPGETQYF	TGTGCCAGCAGTTTCGGGGGGCCGGGGGAGACCCAGTACTTC
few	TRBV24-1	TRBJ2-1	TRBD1	CATSDPGQGYNEQFF	TGTGCCACCAGTGATCCGGGACAGGGCTACAATGAGCAGTTCTTC
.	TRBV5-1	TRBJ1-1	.	CASSLYRNGGEAFF	TGCGCCAGCAGCTTGTATCGAAACGGCGGAGAAGCTTTCTTT
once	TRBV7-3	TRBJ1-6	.	CASSLSPNRGSPLHF	TGTGCCAGCAGCTTATCCCCTAATAGGGGCTCACCCCTCCACTTT
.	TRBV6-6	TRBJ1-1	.	CASSREGGGEAFF	TGTGCCAGCAGCCGCGAGGGTGGGGGCGAGGCTTTCTTT
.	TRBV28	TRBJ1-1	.	CASSLITANTEAFF	TGTGCCAGCAGTCTTATAACAGCGAACACTGAAGCTTTCTTT
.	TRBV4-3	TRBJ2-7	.	CASSLLTGASSYEQYF	TGCGCCAGCAGCCTTTTGACGGGAGCTAGCTCCTACGAGCAGTACTTC
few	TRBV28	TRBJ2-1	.	CASTPSGGGNEQFF	TGTGCCAGCACCCCTTCCGGGGGAGGCAATGAGCAGTTCTTC
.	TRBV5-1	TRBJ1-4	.	CASSLVGISNEKLFF	TGCGCCAGCAGCTTGGTCGGGATTTCTAATGAAAAACTGTTTTTT
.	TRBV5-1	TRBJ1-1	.	CASSFYQGPDTEAFF	TGCGCCAGCAGCTTTTATCAGGGCCCCGACACTGAAGCTTTCTTT
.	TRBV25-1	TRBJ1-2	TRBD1	CASSETGGRGYTF	TGTGCCAGCAGTGAAACAGGGGGCCGTGGCTACACCTTC
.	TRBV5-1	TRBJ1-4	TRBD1	CASSLAGTGIEKLFF	TGCGCCAGCAGCTTGGCCGGGACAGGGATCGAAAAACTGTTTTTT
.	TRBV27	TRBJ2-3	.	CASSPRLGDTQYF	TGTGCCAGCAGTCCCCGACTGGGAGATACGCAGTATTTT
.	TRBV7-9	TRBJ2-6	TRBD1	CASSLGTGGAGANVLTF	TGTGCCAGCAGCTTAGGGACAGGCGGTGCTGGGGCCAACGTCCTGACTTTC